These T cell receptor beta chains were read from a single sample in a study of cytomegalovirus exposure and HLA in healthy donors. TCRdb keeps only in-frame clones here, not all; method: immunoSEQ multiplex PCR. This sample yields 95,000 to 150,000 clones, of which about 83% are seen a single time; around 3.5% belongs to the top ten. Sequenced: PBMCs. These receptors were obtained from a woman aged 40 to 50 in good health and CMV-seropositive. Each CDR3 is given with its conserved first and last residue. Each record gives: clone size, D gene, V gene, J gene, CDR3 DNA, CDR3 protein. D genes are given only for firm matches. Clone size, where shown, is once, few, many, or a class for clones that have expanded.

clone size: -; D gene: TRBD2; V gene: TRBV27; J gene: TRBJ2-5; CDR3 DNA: TGTGCCAGCTCTCTGGGGGGGTGGCAGACCCAGTACTTC; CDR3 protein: CASSLGGWQTQYF
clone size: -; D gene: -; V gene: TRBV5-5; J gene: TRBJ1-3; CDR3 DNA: TGTGCCAGCAGCGCTGGGGGGTTTGGAAACACCATATATTTT; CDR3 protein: CASSAGGFGNTIYF
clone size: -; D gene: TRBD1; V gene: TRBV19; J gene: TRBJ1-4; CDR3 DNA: TGTGCCAGTAGTATTCAGGGGGCAACTAATGAAAAACTGTTTTTT; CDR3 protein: CASSIQGATNEKLFF
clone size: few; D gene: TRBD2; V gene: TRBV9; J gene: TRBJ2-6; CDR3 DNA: TGTGCCAGCAGCGTAGAGGGAGGGCTCTCTGGGGCCAACGTCCTGACTTTC; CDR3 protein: CASSVEGGLSGANVLTF
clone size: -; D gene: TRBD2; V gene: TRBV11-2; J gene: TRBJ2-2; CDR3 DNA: TGTGCCAGCAGCTTAGGGACTAGCATGGGCGGGGAGCTGTTTTTT; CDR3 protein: CASSLGTSMGGELFF
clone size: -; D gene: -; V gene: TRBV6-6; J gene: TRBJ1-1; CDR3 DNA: TGTGCCAGCAGTTACAAGGGAGGGCGGCGGGATGGGGAAGCTTTCTTT; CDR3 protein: CASSYKGGRRDGEAFF
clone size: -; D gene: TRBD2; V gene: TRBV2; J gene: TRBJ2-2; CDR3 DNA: TGTGCCAGCAGTGGGGTTCTAGCGGGAGGAGAGACCGGGGAGCTGTTTTTT; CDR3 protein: CASSGVLAGGETGELFF
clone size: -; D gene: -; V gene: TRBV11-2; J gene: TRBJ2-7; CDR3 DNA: TGTGCCAGCAGCCACTCTCTAGGCTACGAGCAGTACTTC; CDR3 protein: CASSHSLGYEQYF
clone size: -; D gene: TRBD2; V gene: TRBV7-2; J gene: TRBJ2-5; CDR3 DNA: TGTGCCAGCAGCTTATCGGGCGGGGGGGTCCAAGAGACCCAGTACTTC; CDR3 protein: CASSLSGGGVQETQYF
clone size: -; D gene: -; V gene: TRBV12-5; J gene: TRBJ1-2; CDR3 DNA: TGTGCTAGTGGTTTGCCCCCGATTTCCAGGGAAAAGGGGTCTAACTATGGCTACACCTTC; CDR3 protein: CASGLPPISREKGSNYGYTF
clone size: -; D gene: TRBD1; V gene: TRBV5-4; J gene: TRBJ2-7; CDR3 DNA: TGTGCCAGCAGCTCCACCGGGACAGTTCACTACGAGCAGTACTTC; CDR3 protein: CASSSTGTVHYEQYF
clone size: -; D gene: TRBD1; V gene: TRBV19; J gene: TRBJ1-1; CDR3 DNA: TGTGCCAGTACCCTCGCGACAGGGGTTAGGGGCACTGAAGCTTTCTTT; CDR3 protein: CASTLATGVRGTEAFF
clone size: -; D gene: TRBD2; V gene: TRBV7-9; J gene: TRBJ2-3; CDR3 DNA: TGTGCCAGCAGCGCCCGTGGGGGGGTAGATACGCAGTATTTT; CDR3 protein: CASSARGGVDTQYF
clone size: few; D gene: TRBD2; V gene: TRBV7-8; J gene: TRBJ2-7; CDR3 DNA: TGTGCCAGCAGCTTACCTAGCGGGGGGGGGACCTACGAGCAGTACTTC; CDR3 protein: CASSLPSGGGTYEQYF
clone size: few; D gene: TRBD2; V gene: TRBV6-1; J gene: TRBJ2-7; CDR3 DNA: TGTGCCAGCAGGGAACTCACGGGACTAGCGGGAGGAGGTCCCTACGAGCAGTACTTC; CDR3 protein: CASRELTGLAGGGPYEQYF
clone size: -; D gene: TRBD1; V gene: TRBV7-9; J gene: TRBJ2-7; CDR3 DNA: TGTGCCAGCAGCACCGGGACAGGGGTCGACTACGAGCAGTACTTC; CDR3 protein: CASSTGTGVDYEQYF
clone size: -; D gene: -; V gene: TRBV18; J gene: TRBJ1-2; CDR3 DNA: TGTGCCAGCTCACCACTCCCGGACAGCAACTATGGCTACACCTTC; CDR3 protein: CASSPLPDSNYGYTF
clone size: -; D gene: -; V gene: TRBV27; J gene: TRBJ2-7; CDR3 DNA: TGTGCCAGCATTACCGGCCGGGACGAGCAGTACTTC; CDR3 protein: CASITGRDEQYF
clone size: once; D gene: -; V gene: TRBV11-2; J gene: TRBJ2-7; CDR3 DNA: TGTGCCAGCAGCTTAGTCCACGGGCTCACCGAGGGGCAGTACTTC; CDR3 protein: CASSLVHGLTEGQYF
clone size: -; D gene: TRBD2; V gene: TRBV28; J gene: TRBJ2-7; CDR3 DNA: TGTGCCAGCAGCTCCCGATGGACTAGCGGCTCCTACGAGCAGTACTTC; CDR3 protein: CASSSRWTSGSYEQYF
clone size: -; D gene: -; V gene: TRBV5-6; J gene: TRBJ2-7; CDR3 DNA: TGTGCCAGCAGCTTGTCGACAGTCTCCTACGAGCAGTACTTC; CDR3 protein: CASSLSTVSYEQYF
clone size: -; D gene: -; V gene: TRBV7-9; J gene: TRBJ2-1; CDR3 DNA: TGTGCCAGCAGCTTAGTAGACACCTCAGGTGAGCAGTTCTTC; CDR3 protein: CASSLVDTSGEQFF
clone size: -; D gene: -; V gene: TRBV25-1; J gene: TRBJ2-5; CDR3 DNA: TGTGCCAGCAGTGATTACAGGGACGGGTGGGAGACCCAGTACTTC; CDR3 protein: CASSDYRDGWETQYF
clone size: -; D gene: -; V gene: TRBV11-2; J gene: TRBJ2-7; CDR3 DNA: TGTGCCAGCAGCACTCTATGGGGGCGGCAGGGTAGCTCCTACGAGCAGTACTTC; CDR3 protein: CASSTLWGRQGSSYEQYF
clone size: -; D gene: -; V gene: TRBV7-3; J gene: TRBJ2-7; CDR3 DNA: TGTGCCAGCACCATAGGGGCGACAGGCAACTACGAGCAGTACTTC; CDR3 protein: CASTIGATGNYEQYF
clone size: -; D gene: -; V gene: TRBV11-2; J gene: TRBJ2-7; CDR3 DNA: TGTGCCAGCAGCTTAGCTTACGAGCAGTACTTC; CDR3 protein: CASSLAYEQYF
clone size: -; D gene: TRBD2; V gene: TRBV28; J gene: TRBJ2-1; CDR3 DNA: TGTGCCAGCAGTGACATCGGACTAGCGGGAGGGCGAAGCTACAATGAGCAGTTCTTC; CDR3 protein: CASSDIGLAGGRSYNEQFF
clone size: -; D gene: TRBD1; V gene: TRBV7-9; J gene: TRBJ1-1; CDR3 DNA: TGTGCCAGCATCACGACAGGGGCGAACACTGAAGCTTTCTTT; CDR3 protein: CASITTGANTEAFF
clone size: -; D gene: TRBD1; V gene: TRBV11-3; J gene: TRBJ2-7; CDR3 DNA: TGTGCCAGCAGCCATGCCGGGACAGGGGATTACGAGCAGTACTTC; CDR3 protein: CASSHAGTGDYEQYF
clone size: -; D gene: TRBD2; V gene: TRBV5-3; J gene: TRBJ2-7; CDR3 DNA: TGTGCCAGAAGCCACCTTGAGGGCGGGAGGTTTTCCCCCTGCTCCTACGAGCAGTACTTC; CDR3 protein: CARSHLEGGRFSPCSYEQYF
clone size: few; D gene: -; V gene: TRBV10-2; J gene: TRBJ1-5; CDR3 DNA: TGCGCCACCCGTATCCGGGTCGATGGCAATCAGCCCCAGCATTTT; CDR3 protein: CATRIRVDGNQPQHF
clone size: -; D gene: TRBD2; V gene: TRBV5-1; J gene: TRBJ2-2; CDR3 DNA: TGCGCCAGCAAACGACTAGCGGGAGGTGCCAACACCGGGGAGCTGTTTTTT; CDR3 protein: CASKRLAGGANTGELFF
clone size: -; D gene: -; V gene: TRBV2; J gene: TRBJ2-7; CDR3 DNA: TGTGCCAGCTCCGAAGAGGCCTACGAGCAGTACTTC; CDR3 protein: CASSEEAYEQYF
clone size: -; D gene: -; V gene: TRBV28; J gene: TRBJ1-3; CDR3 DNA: TGTGCCAGCAGTTTTTCCAGGCCTCCTAACACCATATATTTT; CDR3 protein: CASSFSRPPNTIYF
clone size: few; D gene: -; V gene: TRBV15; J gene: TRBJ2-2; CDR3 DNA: TGTGCCACCAGCAGAGTAATAAACACCGGGGAGCTGTTTTTT; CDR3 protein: CATSRVINTGELFF
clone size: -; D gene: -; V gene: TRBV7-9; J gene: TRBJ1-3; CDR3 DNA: TGTGCCAGCAGCTTAGCCGAGAGCTCTGGAAACACCATATATTTT; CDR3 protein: CASSLAESSGNTIYF
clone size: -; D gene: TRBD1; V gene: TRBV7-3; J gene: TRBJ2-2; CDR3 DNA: TGTGCCAGCAGCTCGAGGACAGGCGAGGAGCTGTTTTTT; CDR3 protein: CASSSRTGEELFF
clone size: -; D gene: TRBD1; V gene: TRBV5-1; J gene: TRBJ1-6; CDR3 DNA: TGCGCCAGCAGCTTCGGGACAGGAGACTCCTATAATTCACCCCTCCACTTT; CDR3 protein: CASSFGTGDSYNSPLHF
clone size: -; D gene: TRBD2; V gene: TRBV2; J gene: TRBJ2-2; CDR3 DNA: TGTGCCAGCAGTTTCGAGCGGGGGATCGGGGAGCTGTTTTTT; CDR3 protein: CASSFERGIGELFF
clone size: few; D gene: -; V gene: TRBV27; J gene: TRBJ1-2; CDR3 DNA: TGTGCCAGCAGTTTAGACTTTAATGGCTACACCTTC; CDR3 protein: CASSLDFNGYTF
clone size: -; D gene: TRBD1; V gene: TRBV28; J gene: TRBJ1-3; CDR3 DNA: TGTGCCAGCAGTCTCAGACAGGGGGCGATAGGAAACACCATATATTTT; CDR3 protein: CASSLRQGAIGNTIYF
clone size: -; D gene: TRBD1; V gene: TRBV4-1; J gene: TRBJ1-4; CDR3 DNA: TGCGCCAGCAGCCACCGGGACAGGGCTCATATAGGTGAAAAACTGTTTTTT; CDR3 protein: CASSHRDRAHIGEKLFF
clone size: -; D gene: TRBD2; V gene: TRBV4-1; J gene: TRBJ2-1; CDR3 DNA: TGCGCCAGCAGCCAAGTAAACGCGGGAGTCTATGAGCAGTTCTTC; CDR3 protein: CASSQVNAGVYEQFF
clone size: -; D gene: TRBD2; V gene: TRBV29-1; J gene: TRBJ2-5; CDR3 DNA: TGCAGCGTGGTAGCGGGATCTTTAGAGACCCAGTACTTC; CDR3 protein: CSVVAGSLETQYF
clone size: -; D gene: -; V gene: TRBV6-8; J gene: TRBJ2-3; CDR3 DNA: TGTGCCAGCAGCTCGGGACTCTCCACAGATACGCAGTATTTT; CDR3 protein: CASSSGLSTDTQYF
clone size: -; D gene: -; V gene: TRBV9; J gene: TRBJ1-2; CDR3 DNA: TGTGCCAGCAGCGTAGGCAACACCCAAAGCTTC; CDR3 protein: CASSVGNTQSF